One and the same sample provided the 18 T cell receptor beta chains below, sequenced in a study of blood T cell repertoires in COVID-19. TCRdb keeps only in-frame clones here, not all; method: immunoSEQ multiplex PCR. The sample lists 100,000 or so clones; approximately 78% were seen once. The material sequenced was peripheral blood. Source of these receptors: a human donor in a cohort sampled during active COVID-19.

The genes are TRBV7-6 and TRBJ1-1; D unresolved. Trimming removed 6 bases at V and 1 base at J, with 6 bases between. This CDR3 has 12 residues. CDR1 and CDR2 from the germline V gene are SGHVS and FNYEAQ. The CDR3 DNA is TGTGCCAGCAGAAACACGAACACTGAAGCTTTCTTT. It encodes CASRNTNTEAFF.

The CDR3 is CASSFGDRGNEKLFF. DNA for the CDR3: TGCGCCAGCAGCTTTGGAGACAGGGGGAATGAAAAACTGTTTTTT. The genes are TRBV5-1 and TRBJ1-4, with 9 bases aligning to TRBD1. CDR3 length: 15 residues. Per germline, CDR1 SGHRS and CDR2 YFSETQ. The V and J ends lost 2 bases and 5 bases, in that order; junction bases with no gene match: 4.

V is TRBV28 and J is TRBJ1-6; 8 nucleotides line up with TRBD1. Germline V gene lookup returns CDR1 MDHEN and CDR2 SYDVKM. The length of the CDR3 is 15 residues. Germline trimming cut 3 bases from V and 9 bases from J; bases unmatched to any gene: 7. CDR3: CASSLPGQDPSPLHF. In DNA form, the CDR3 reads TGTGCCAGCAGTTTGCCGGGACAGGATCCTTCACCCCTCCACTTT.

The chain has TRBV5-1 and TRBJ1-1; 8 positions agree with TRBD1. Germline trimming cut 2 bases from V and 12 bases from J; bases unmatched to any gene: 9. From germline, CDR1 is SGHRS and CDR2 YFSETQ. The CDR3 spans 13 residues. CDR3 sequence (DNA): TGCGCCAGCAGCTTAGGACAGGGTGCTTTAACTTTCTTT. Translation gives CASSLGQGALTFF. The complete variable domain, with remaining parts taken from reference TRBV5-1 and TRBJ1-1, reads KAGVTQTPRYLIKTRGQQVTLSCSPISGHRSVSWYQQTPGQGLQFLFEYFSETQRNKGNFPGRFSGRQFSNSRSEMNVSTLELGDSALYLCASSLGQGALTFFGQGTRLTVV.

In DNA, the CDR3 is TGTGCCAGTAGTATCAGACAGGTCCTTACGAACACCGGGGAGCTGTTTTTT. Translation: CASSIRQVLTNTGELFF. This chain connects TRBV19 to TRBJ2-2, with D maybe TRBD1 (6 bases). Germline V CDR1 and CDR2: LNHDA, SQIVND (reference sequence). CDR3 length: 17 residues. V lost 3 bases, J lost 0 bases, and 14 bases lay in between.

This rearrangement joins TRBV11-2 to TRBJ2-7, with 12 nucleotides matching TRBD2. This CDR3 has 18 amino acids. Germline V lookup: CDR1 SGHAT, CDR2 FQNNGV. Trimming cost V 5 bases and J 0 bases; bases outside gene matches: 11. The CDR3 loop is CASSGSGTSGPFSYEQYF. Here the CDR3 DNA reads TGTGCCAGCAGCGGCTCCGGGACTAGCGGGCCTTTCTCCTACGAGCAGTACTTC.

The chain uses TRBV28 and TRBJ2-7; maybe TRBD1 (6 bases). The CDR3 is 13 residues long. The V and J ends lost 10 bases and 2 bases respectively, with 15 bases between them. From germline, CDR1 is MDHEN and CDR2 SYDVKM. The CDR3 DNA is TGTGCCATCACAGGGTTAAACCCCTACGAGCAGTACTTC. Amino acid sequence: CAITGLNPYEQYF.

This chain uses TRBV19 with TRBJ1-6; D call uncertain. The V end was cut by 5 bases, the J end by 10 bases, with 12 bases between. CDR1 and CDR2 (germline): LNHDA, SQIVND (reference sequence). The CDR3 has 13 residues. The CDR3 nucleotides are TGTGCCAGTAGTCCGCTAGATGGCTCACCCCTCCACTTT. Translation gives CASSPLDGSPLHF.

V and J are TRBV24-1 and TRBJ2-1; 9 bases are shared with TRBD1. Trimming at V came to 4 bases and at J to 4 bases, leaving 7 bases not matched to a gene. Germline CDR1 is KGHDR and CDR2 is SFDVKD. The CDR3 consists of 16 residues. The DNA of the CDR3 is TGTGCCACCAGTGACGCCGGACAGGGGTCATACAATGAGCAGTTCTTC. The encoded protein is CATSDAGQGSYNEQFF.

There are many counts of this clone. This chain joins TRBV5-1 and TRBJ1-1; D might be TRBD1 (5 bases). The CDR3 covers 13 residues. The germline gives CDR1 SGHRS, CDR2 YFSETQ. Deletions cut 5 bases from V and 1 base from J, with 9 bases between. This chain's CDR3 is CASRSQGNTEAFF. CDR3 nucleotides: TGCGCCAGCAGAAGTCAGGGGAACACTGAAGCTTTCTTT.

The chain recombines TRBV28 with TRBJ2-7, with D hard to call. V was trimmed by 5 bases and J by 2 bases, leaving 10 bases between them. Germline loops: CDR1 MDHEN, CDR2 SYDVKM. This CDR3 spans 13 amino acids. CDR3 coding DNA: TGTGCCAGCAGTCGGTCCATAACCTACGAGCAGTACTTC. This encodes CASSRSITYEQYF.

The chain combines TRBV3-1 (or the pseudogene TRBV3-2) with TRBJ2-1, with a weak D call TRBD2 (5 bases). From germline, CDR1 is LGHDT and CDR2 YNNKEL (reference sequence). V gave up 4 bases and J gave up 0 bases, with 13 bases separating them. The CDR3 has 16 residues. CDR3 residues: CASSPRTVSSYNEQFF. As DNA, the CDR3 is TGTGCCAGCAGCCCACGGACTGTAAGCTCCTACAATGAGCAGTTCTTC.

This chain joins TRBV5-5 and TRBJ1-3, with TRBD1 matching over 9 bases. The CDR3 length is 15 residues. V was clipped by 3 bases and J by 6 bases; unmatched bases: 7. CDR1 SGHKS and CDR2 YYEKEE come from the germline V gene (reference sequence). Here the CDR3 reads CASSSAGTGKNTIYF. CDR3 nucleotides: TGTGCCAGCAGCTCCGCCGGGACAGGGAAAAACACCATATATTTT.

The chain links TRBV3-1 (or the pseudogene TRBV3-2) to TRBJ1-4; TRBD1 matches at 7 bases. Unmatched junction bases numbered 10, after V lost 4 bases and J lost 8 bases. CDR3 length: 15 residues. Germline CDR1 reads LGHDT; CDR2 reads YNNKEL (reference sequence). CDR3 protein: CASSRENRGGEKLFF. CDR3 coding DNA: TGTGCCAGCAGCCGAGAGAACAGGGGTGGGGAAAAACTGTTTTTT.

This clone has just one count. The V and J genes are TRBV7-9 and TRBJ2-2; 8 nucleotides align to TRBD1. V dropped 5 bases and J dropped 4; count of bases not matched to a gene: 9. The CDR3 sequence is 16 residues long. Germline V gene data show CDR1 as SEHNR and CDR2 as FQNEAQ (reference sequence). This chain's CDR3 is CASSPRTGRITGELFF. The CDR3 nucleotides read TGTGCCAGCAGCCCCAGGACAGGGAGGATCACCGGGGAGCTGTTTTTT.

The chain combines TRBV10-3 with TRBJ2-3; D remains unclear. The CDR3 totals 14 residues. In germline, CDR1 is ENHRY, CDR2 SYGVKD. The V gene lost 5 bases and the J gene lost 2 bases, with 11 bases spanning the gap. The CDR3 region is CAISREATTDTQYF. The CDR3 DNA sequence: TGTGCCATCAGTCGCGAGGCGACCACAGATACGCAGTATTTT.

The chain is built from TRBV19 and TRBJ1-5, with D maybe TRBD1 (5 bases). The CDR3 extends over 16 amino acids. V was trimmed by 5 bases and J by 7 bases, leaving 21 bases between them. CDR1 is LNHDA, CDR2 SQIVND, per germline (reference sequence). The CDR3 here is CASSLPGGEPWQPQHF. CDR3 nucleotides: TGTGCCAGTAGTCTCCCCGGGGGGGAGCCTTGGCAGCCCCAGCATTTT.

In its sample, this clone was seen once. The CDR3 nucleotides read TGCGCCAGCAATTCAGGTGATAGCACAGATACGCAGTATTTT. Translation: CASNSGDSTDTQYF. J is TRBJ2-3 and V is TRBV5-1; D gene ambiguous. CDR1 is SGHRS and CDR2 is YFSETQ in the germline V gene. This CDR3 spans 14 amino acids. V was trimmed by 6 bases and J by 0 bases, leaving 11 bases between them.